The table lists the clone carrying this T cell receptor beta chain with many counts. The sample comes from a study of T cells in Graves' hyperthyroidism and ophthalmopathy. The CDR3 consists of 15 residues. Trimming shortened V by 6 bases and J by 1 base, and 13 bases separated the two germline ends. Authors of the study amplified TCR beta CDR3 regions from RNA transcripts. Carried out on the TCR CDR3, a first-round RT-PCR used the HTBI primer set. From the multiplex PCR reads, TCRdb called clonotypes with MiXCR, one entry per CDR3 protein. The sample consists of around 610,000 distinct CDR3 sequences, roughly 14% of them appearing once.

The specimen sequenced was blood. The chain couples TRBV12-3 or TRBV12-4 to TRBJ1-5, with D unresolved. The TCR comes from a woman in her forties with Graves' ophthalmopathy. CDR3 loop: CASSYRQGSNQPQHF. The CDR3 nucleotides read TGTGCCAGCAGCTACCGCCAAGGGAGCAATCAGCCCCAGCATTTT.